This T cell receptor (beta chain) was identified during a study of T cells in localized non-small cell lung cancer. Broader study findings: Uninvolved neighboring lung showed the greatest T cell clonality, exceeding tumor. Heterogeneity is still possible, as just one tumor region was sequenced. Adjacent lung had a median roughly 61 of the 100 largest tumor clones.

For this clone: Antigen specificity is unknown.

The V segment lost 3 bases and the J segment 5 bases; nucleotides outside the gene matches: 9. There are 16 residues in the CDR3. CDR1 is LNHDA and CDR2 is SQIVND in the germline V gene (reference sequence). The assay was immunoSEQ multiplex PCR, and TCRdb's table has in-frame clones only and misses some. The repertoire holds some 17,000 clones, with about 90% as singletons. The chain couples TRBV19 to TRBJ1-5, with TRBD1 identical over 8 bases. The source is a woman aged 40 to 75 with stage III lung adenocarcinoma. The material was peripheral blood mononuclear cells, obtained before any cancer treatment. The CDR3 DNA reads TGTGCCAGTAGTATCCGCAGGGGGCGCTCAGATCAGCCCCAGCATTTT. Translating gives CASSIRRGRSDQPQHF. The variable domain in full, completed from reference TRBV19 and TRBJ1-5, reads DGGITQSPKYLFRKEGQNVTLSCEQNLNHDAMYWYRQDPGQGLRLIYYSQIVNDFQKGDIAEGYSVSREKKESFPLTVTSAQKNPTAFYLCASSIRRGRSDQPQHFGDGTRLSIL.